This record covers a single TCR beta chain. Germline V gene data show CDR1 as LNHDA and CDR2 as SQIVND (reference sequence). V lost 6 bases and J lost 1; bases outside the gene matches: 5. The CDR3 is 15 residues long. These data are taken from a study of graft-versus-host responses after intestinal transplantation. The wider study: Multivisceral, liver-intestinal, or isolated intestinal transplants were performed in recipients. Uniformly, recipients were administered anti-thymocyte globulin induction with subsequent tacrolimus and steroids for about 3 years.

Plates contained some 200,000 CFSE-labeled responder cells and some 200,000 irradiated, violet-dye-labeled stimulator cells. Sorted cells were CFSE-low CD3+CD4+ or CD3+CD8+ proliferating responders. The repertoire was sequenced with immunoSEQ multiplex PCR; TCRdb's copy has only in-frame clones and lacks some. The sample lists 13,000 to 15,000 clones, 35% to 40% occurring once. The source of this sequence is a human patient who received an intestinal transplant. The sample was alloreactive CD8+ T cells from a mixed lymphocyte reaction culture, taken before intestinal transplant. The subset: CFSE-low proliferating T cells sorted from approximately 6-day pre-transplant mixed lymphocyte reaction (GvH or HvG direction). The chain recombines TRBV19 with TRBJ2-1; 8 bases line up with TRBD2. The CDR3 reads CASSNAGGSYNEQFF. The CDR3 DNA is TGTGCCAGTAGCAACGCGGGAGGATCCTACAATGAGCAGTTCTTC.